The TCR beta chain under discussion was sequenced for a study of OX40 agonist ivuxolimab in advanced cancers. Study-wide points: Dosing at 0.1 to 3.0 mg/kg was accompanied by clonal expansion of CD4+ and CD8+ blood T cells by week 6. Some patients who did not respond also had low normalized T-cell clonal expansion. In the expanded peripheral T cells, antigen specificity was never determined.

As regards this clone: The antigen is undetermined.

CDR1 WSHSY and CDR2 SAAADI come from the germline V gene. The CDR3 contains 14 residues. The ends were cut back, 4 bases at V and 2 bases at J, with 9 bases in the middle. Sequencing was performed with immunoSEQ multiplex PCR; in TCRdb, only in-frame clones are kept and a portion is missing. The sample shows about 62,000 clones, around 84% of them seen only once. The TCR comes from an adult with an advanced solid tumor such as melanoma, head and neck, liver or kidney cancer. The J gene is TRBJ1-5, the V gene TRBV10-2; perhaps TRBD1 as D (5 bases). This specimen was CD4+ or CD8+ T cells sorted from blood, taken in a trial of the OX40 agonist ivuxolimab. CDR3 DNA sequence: TGCGCCAGCAGTGGAGGGGACGGCAATCAGCCCCAGCATTTT. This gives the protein CASSGGDGNQPQHF.